The 8 T cell receptor beta chains in this list originate from one sample, sequenced in a study of T cells in Graves' hyperthyroidism and ophthalmopathy. Amplification targeted TCR beta CDR3 regions from RNA transcripts. A first-round RT-PCR of the TCR CDR3 used the HTBI primer set. Using its own MiXCR run on the multiplex PCR reads, TCRdb lists one record per CDR3 protein. The sample holds 400,000 to 550,000 distinct CDR3 sequences, around a quarter seen once. The specimen sequenced was blood. These receptors were obtained from a woman aged 25 to 39 with Graves' ophthalmopathy.

There are many counts of this clonotype. The chain links TRBV11-1 to TRBJ1-1, with no clear D. The CDR3 runs to 16 residues. The germline V gene has CDR1 SGHAT and CDR2 FQDESV (reference sequence). Trimming stripped 7 bases from V and 1 base from J, with 19 bases between. The CDR3 reads CASTLQGGFANTEAFF. CDR3 nucleotides: TGTGCCAGCACCCTCCAAGGTGGTTTCGCGAACACTGAAGCTTTCTTT.

This clonotype was counted a single time. This chain links TRBV29-1 with TRBJ1-5, with D possibly TRBD1 on 5 matching bases. The V end was cut by 6 bases, the J end by 5 bases, with 17 bases between. CDR3 size: 14 residues. CDR1 and CDR2 from the germline V gene are SQVTM and ANQGSEA. The CDR3 DNA reads TGCAGCGTCGCAGGGTTGGCAGGTGATCAGCCCCAGCATTTT. This codes for CSVAGLAGDQPQHF. The whole variable domain, remainder taken from reference TRBV29-1 and TRBJ1-5, is SAVISQKPSRDICQRGTSLTIQCQVDSQVTMMFWYRQQPGQSLTLIATANQGSEATYESGFVIDKFPISRPNLTFSTLTVSNMSPEDSSIYLCSVAGLAGDQPQHFGDGTRLSIL.

The chain couples TRBV28 to TRBJ2-5, with 9 nucleotides matching TRBD1. The CDR3 is 15 residues long. The V and J ends lost 5 bases and 5 bases, in that order; junction bases with no gene match: 9. Germline V gene data show CDR1 as MDHEN and CDR2 as SYDVKM. The DNA for the CDR3 is TGTGCCAGCAGTCCACGGACAGGGGCTCGGGAGACCCAGTACTTC. This gives the protein CASSPRTGARETQYF.

This clonotype was seen a handful of times. V is TRBV20-1 and J is TRBJ1-3, with D perhaps matching TRBD1 (5 bases). The CDR3 runs to 13 residues. The V end was cut by 6 bases, the J end by 8 bases, with 17 bases between. CDR1 and CDR2 from the germline V gene are DFQATT and SNEGSKA (reference sequence). The CDR3 DNA is TGCAGTGCGGAGGGAAAGGGAGGGGACACCATATATTTT. Protein: CSAEGKGGDTIYF.

Comments on this clonotype: An end of the junction does not agree with germline; a read error may underlie this. The rearrangement joins TRBV11-3 to TRBJ1-1; TRBD1 matches 7 bases. Germline V gene data show CDR1 as SGHNT and CDR2 as YENEEA. The CDR3 extends over 14 amino acids. The CDR3 DNA is TGTGCCAGCAGCTTAACAGGGGAAAGTTCTGAAGCTTGCTTT. The encoded protein is CASSLTGESSEACF.

V usage is TRBV28 and J usage is TRBJ2-5, with a tentative D call TRBD1 (6 bases). V was pared by 6 bases and J by 2 bases, with 13 bases between. The CDR3 runs to 14 residues. Per germline, CDR1 MDHEN and CDR2 SYDVKM. CDR3 residues: CASRRNRDQETQYF. The CDR3 DNA is TGTGCCAGCAGACGAAACAGGGATCAAGAGACCCAGTACTTC. Based on the CDR3 plus reference TRBV28 and TRBJ2-5, the full variable domain is DVKVTQSSRYLVKRTGEKVFLECVQDMDHENMFWYRQDPGLGLRLIYFSYDVKMKEKGDIPEGYSVSREKKERFSLILESASTNQTSMYLCASRRNRDQETQYFGPGTRLLVL.

This chain uses TRBV20-1 with TRBJ2-7; 11 bases align to TRBD2. CDR3 length: 15 residues. The germline CDR1 and CDR2 sequences are DFQATT and SNEGSKA (reference sequence). The V gene end was trimmed by 1 base and the J gene end by 3 bases; junction bases not matched to a gene: 5. The CDR3 sequence is CSARGLAGGFYEQYF. The CDR3 coding sequence is TGCAGTGCTAGAGGGCTAGCGGGAGGTTTCTACGAGCAGTACTTC.

This clonotype was seen repeatedly, ten times or more. The genes are TRBV4-1 and TRBJ2-2, with D uncertain. V lost 7 bases and J 4 bases, leaving 13 bases between the germline ends. Germline CDR1 and CDR2: MGHRA and YSYEKL. The CDR3 length is 14 residues. The CDR3: CASTQRDGTGELFF. Written as DNA, the CDR3 is TGCGCCAGCACCCAGCGAGATGGCACCGGGGAGCTGTTTTTT.